The 29 T cell receptor beta chains below all came from one sample that was sequenced in a study of naive and memory T cell subsets. The beta constant-region primer was an equimolar mix of two oligonucleotides covering TRBC1 and TRBC2. Ligated cDNA was amplified by four rounds of PCR with nested alpha and beta constant-region primers and SP2. One entry per CDR3 protein results from TCRdb running MiXCR on the UMI-ligation and nested PCR reads. The sample yields fewer than 150,000 distinct CDR3 sequences, more than 15% seen once. No antigen has been identified for these receptors. Findings and limits, study-wide: A few larger clonotypes appeared in naive repertoires, especially CD8, possibly memory cells re-expressing CD45RA.

Material: naive CD8+ T cells from blood. These receptors came from a human donor in good health.

This clonotype came up a few times. CDR3 loop: CSEWTSGSGNEQFF. CDR3 nucleotides: TGCAGCGAGTGGACTAGCGGGAGTGGGAATGAGCAGTTCTTC. This chain links TRBV29-1 with TRBJ2-1; 13 nucleotides match TRBD2. V was pared by 7 bases and J by 7 bases, with 7 bases of the junction left unmatched. The germline V gene encodes CDR1 SQVTM and CDR2 ANQGSEA. This CDR3 has 14 amino acids.

This clonotype was observed many times. V is TRBV29-1 and J is TRBJ2-3, with 8 positions matching TRBD2. With 4 bases clipped from V and 8 bases from J, the junction kept 20 bases outside the gene matches. Germline V gene lookup returns CDR1 SQVTM and CDR2 ANQGSEA. The CDR3 sequence is 17 residues long. CDR3 loop: CSVVWDTSGGSWGTQYF. In DNA, the CDR3 is TGCAGCGTTGTTTGGGATACTAGCGGCGGGAGTTGGGGTACGCAGTATTTT.

This clonotype was detected many times. The rearrangement uses TRBV6-5 and TRBJ2-7; 9 bases line up with TRBD2. V was clipped by 5 bases and J by 7 bases; unmatched bases: 15. Germline lookup yields CDR1 MNHEY and CDR2 SVGAGI. This CDR3 has 16 residues. CDR3 bases: TGTGCCAGCAGTCAGCCGGGACTAGCCCCCATTGGGGAGCAGTACTTC. Its translation: CASSQPGLAPIGEQYF.

Many counts were recorded for this clonotype. V and J are TRBV20-1 and TRBJ1-1; tentatively, D is TRBD1 (6 bases). In germline, CDR1 is DFQATT, CDR2 SNEGSKA (reference sequence). There are 12 residues in the CDR3. Trimming took off 3 bases at V and 8 bases at J, with 13 bases between the two ends. This CDR3 is CSASGGAPEAFF. The CDR3 nucleotides are TGCAGTGCTAGTGGGGGGGCTCCCGAAGCTTTCTTT.

The V call is TRBV6-1, the J call TRBJ2-1; 12 bases are a match to TRBD1. Trimming at V came to 4 bases and at J to 8 bases, leaving 6 bases not matched to a gene. The CDR3 contains 15 residues. Germline V gene lookup returns CDR1 MNHNS and CDR2 SASEGT. Written as DNA, the CDR3 is TGTGCCAGCAGTGTCCGGGACAGGGGGCTCGATGAGCAGTTCTTC. It translates to CASSVRDRGLDEQFF.

The chain has TRBV6-5 and TRBJ1-1; no clear D. V was pared by 4 bases and J by 6 bases, with 15 bases between. Germline V gene sequence: CDR1 MNHEY, CDR2 SVGAGI. The CDR3 contains 14 residues. Here the CDR3 reads CASSLARGYAEAFF. The CDR3 region has the DNA TGTGCCAGCAGTTTAGCCCGCGGGTACGCTGAAGCTTTCTTT.

The chain couples TRBV15 to TRBJ2-1; D is ambiguous. Germline values: CDR1 LNHNV, CDR2 YYDKDF (reference sequence). The length of the CDR3 is 15 residues. V was shortened by 0 bases and J by 8 bases, with 14 bases between the two germline ends. CDR3 sequence (DNA): TGTGCCACCAGCAGAGATGGCGGCCCCATTGATGAGCAGTTCTTC. It specifies CATSRDGGPIDEQFF.

V and J are TRBV29-1 and TRBJ1-2, with a possible D match to TRBD1 (6 bases). Germline V gene lookup returns CDR1 SQVTM and CDR2 ANQGSEA. The CDR3 is 15 residues long. V lost 4 bases to trimming and J lost 1 base, with 16 bases between them. CDR3 loop: CSVGSNRDVNYGYTF. The CDR3 nucleotides are TGCAGCGTTGGGAGTAACAGGGACGTTAACTATGGCTACACCTTC.

The rearrangement uses TRBV4-1 and TRBJ2-7; 8 nucleotides agree with TRBD1. Germline CDR1 reads MGHRA; CDR2 reads YSYEKL. J gave up 3 bases and V 0 bases, and 10 bases lay outside the gene matches. CDR3 size: 17 residues. The CDR3 coding sequence is TGCGCCAGCAGCCAAGAGCTTGCAGGGGGCCCTTTCTACGAGCAGTACTTC. This translates into CASSQELAGGPFYEQYF.

Only a few counts were recorded for this clonotype. V is TRBV7-9 and J is TRBJ2-7; weak D call: TRBD2 (6 bases). V dropped 3 bases and J dropped 4 bases, with 22 bases sitting between them. Germline CDR1 reads SEHNR; CDR2 reads FQNEAQ (reference sequence). CDR3 length: 17 amino acids. The CDR3 region has the DNA TGTGCCAGCAGCTTCTCTAATCGGGGACTTAACTCTTACGAGCAGTACTTC. Translated, it gives CASSFSNRGLNSYEQYF.

The chain joins TRBV29-1 to TRBJ2-3; a weak D match, TRBD1 (5 bases). The V end was cut by 7 bases, the J end by 3 bases, with 11 bases between. This CDR3 spans 12 amino acids. The germline V gene has CDR1 SQVTM and CDR2 ANQGSEA. CDR3 in DNA: TGCAGCGCCCCAGGGTTGACAGATACGCAGTATTTT. Amino acid sequence: CSAPGLTDTQYF.

The table lists this clonotype with a few counts. CDR3 coding DNA: TGTGCCAGCAGTCCCATATCCTCTACCGACAGAGCTAACTATGGCTACACCTTC. This translates into CASSPISSTDRANYGYTF. The chain combines TRBV28 with TRBJ1-2; maybe TRBD1 (5 bases). V lost 5 bases, J lost 0 bases, and 22 bases lay in between. Germline assignment: CDR1 MDHEN and CDR2 SYDVKM. The CDR3 has 18 residues.

This clonotype was seen a handful of times. In DNA, the CDR3 is TGCAGTGCTAGAGCTCTGGGAGTGGTCCAAGAGACCCAGTACTTC. It translates to CSARALGVVQETQYF. The chain joins TRBV20-1 to TRBJ2-5; the D gene is possibly TRBD2 (5 bases). The CDR3 has 15 residues. The germline V gene encodes CDR1 DFQATT and CDR2 SNEGSKA (reference sequence). V was shortened by 1 base and J by 1 base, with 13 bases between the two germline ends.

The V call is TRBV6-5, the J call TRBJ1-2; TRBD1 is a possible D gene (5 bases). V lost 6 bases, J lost 6 bases, and 17 bases lay in between. Germline V gene sequence: CDR1 MNHEY, CDR2 SVGAGI. The CDR3 is 14 amino acids. This chain's CDR3 is CASSPGGGENGYTF. Here the CDR3 DNA reads TGTGCCAGCAGCCCCGGGGGGGGGGAGAATGGCTACACCTTC.

In its sample, this clonotype was seen a few times. V and J are TRBV28 and TRBJ2-3; 9 bases line up with TRBD2. V lost 1 base and J lost 6; bases outside the gene matches: 5. The CDR3 has 15 amino acids. Germline-derived CDR1 and CDR2 are MDHEN and SYDVKM. CDR3 sequence (DNA): TGTGCCAGCAGTTTATCAGCGGGAGGCCGGGATACGCAGTATTTT. Amino acid sequence: CASSLSAGGRDTQYF. Combining the CDR3 with reference TRBV28 and TRBJ2-3 gives the whole variable domain DVKVTQSSRYLVKRTGEKVFLECVQDMDHENMFWYRQDPGLGLRLIYFSYDVKMKEKGDIPEGYSVSREKKERFSLILESASTNQTSMYLCASSLSAGGRDTQYFGPGTRLTVL.

This clonotype appeared a few times. V usage is TRBV3-1 and J usage is TRBJ2-5; TRBD2 matches 11 bases. The CDR3 spans 15 residues. V lost 3 bases to trimming and J lost 5 bases; unmatched junction nucleotides: 5. Germline CDR1 and CDR2: LGHDT and YNNKEL (reference sequence). The CDR3 nucleotides are TGTGCCAGCAGCCACCCGGGACTAGCGGATGAGACCCAGTACTTC. This sequence encodes CASSHPGLADETQYF.

This clonotype was counted only a few times. The chain links TRBV12-3 or TRBV12-4 to TRBJ1-5; no clear D. The V gene lost 3 bases and the J gene lost 0 bases, with 9 bases spanning the gap. The CDR3 covers 15 residues. CDR3 DNA sequence: TGTGCCAGCAGTTTCCCCGACTATAGCAATCAGCCCCAGCATTTT. Amino acid sequence: CASSFPDYSNQPQHF.

The sample holds one count of this clonotype. J is TRBJ2-5 and V is TRBV12-3 or TRBV12-4, with D perhaps being TRBD1 or TRBD2 (5 bases each). This CDR3 contains 13 residues. Trimming took off 3 bases at V and 4 bases at J, with 9 bases between the two ends. CDR3 in amino acids: CASSFPGTETQYF. CDR3 bases: TGTGCCAGCAGTTTCCCAGGGACAGAGACCCAGTACTTC.

The sample holds a few counts of this clonotype. The chain combines TRBV28 with TRBJ2-1; 9 bases align to TRBD1. CDR3 size: 16 residues. Unmatched junction bases numbered 6, after V lost 1 base and J lost 5 bases. Germline lookup yields CDR1 MDHEN and CDR2 SYDVKM. In DNA, the CDR3 is TGTGCCAGCAGTTTATTGCGGACAGGGGCCCACAATGAGCAGTTCTTC. Protein sequence: CASSLLRTGAHNEQFF.

The chain is built from TRBV6-5 and TRBJ1-2; unclear D gene. Germline loops: CDR1 MNHEY, CDR2 SVGAGI. The CDR3 contains 11 residues. V lost 10 bases and J lost 8, with 14 bases in between. CDR3 sequence reads: CATRTVGGYTF. CDR3 sequence (DNA): TGTGCCACCCGGACCGTCGGCGGCTACACCTTC.

The chain combines TRBV20-1 with TRBJ2-5; D is possibly TRBD1 (6 bases). This CDR3 has 14 amino acids. Trimming took off 5 bases at V and 3 bases at J, with 16 bases between the two ends. The germline V gene has CDR1 DFQATT and CDR2 SNEGSKA (reference sequence). The chain's CDR3 is CSAPGTRTEETQYF. In nucleotides, the CDR3 is TGCAGTGCTCCCGGGACAAGAACAGAAGAGACCCAGTACTTC.

The chain employs TRBV27 and TRBJ2-7; D is unresolved. V was pared by 3 bases and J by 0 bases, with 12 bases between. The germline V gene encodes CDR1 MNHEY and CDR2 SMNVEV (reference sequence). This CDR3 is built from 15 residues. CDR3 residues: CASSFTPASSYEQYF. The DNA for the CDR3 is TGTGCCAGCAGTTTCACCCCAGCGAGCTCCTACGAGCAGTACTTC.

V usage is TRBV7-2 and J usage is TRBJ1-6; D is ambiguous. This CDR3 has 16 amino acids. Trimming cost V 1 base and J 8 bases, with 15 bases left between them. Per germline, CDR1 SGHTA and CDR2 FQGNSA. CDR3 nucleotides: TGTGCCAGCAGCTTAGGTTTCCCCTACCCCCATTCACCCCTCCACTTT. This translates into CASSLGFPYPHSPLHF.

This clonotype has only a few counts. This rearrangement joins TRBV6-5 to TRBJ1-2; 7 bases match TRBD1. This CDR3 spans 16 amino acids. V lost 2 bases to trimming and J lost 6 bases; unmatched junction nucleotides: 12. Per germline, CDR1 MNHEY and CDR2 SVGAGI. CDR3 DNA: TGTGCCAGCAGTTACAACGCCGGGACAGCACGAAATGGCTACACCTTC. Residues: CASSYNAGTARNGYTF.

The V gene is TRBV11-2, the J gene TRBJ2-2; no definite D call. Germline lookup yields CDR1 SGHAT and CDR2 FQNNGV. V shed 5 bases and J shed 0 bases, with 19 bases lying between them. The CDR3 runs 18 residues. CDR3 loop: CASSPSLVVESNTGELFF. In DNA, the CDR3 is TGTGCCAGCAGCCCGTCCCTGGTAGTAGAGTCGAACACCGGGGAGCTGTTTTTT.

In this sample, this clonotype turned up a few times. The chain carries TRBV7-2 and TRBJ2-1; D not resolved. Trimming took 5 bases from V and 0 from J, leaving 14 bases between them. Germline lookup yields CDR1 SGHTA and CDR2 FQGNSA. The CDR3 spans 16 residues. In nucleotides, the CDR3 is TGTGCCAGCAGCCCTGGCGGAAGGAGCTCCTACAATGAGCAGTTCTTC. It is translated as CASSPGGRSSYNEQFF. Full variable domain (rest looked up from reference TRBV7-2 and TRBJ2-1): GAGVSQSPSNKVTEKGKDVELRCDPISGHTALYWYRQSLGQGLEFLIYFQGNSAPDKSGLPSDRFSAERTGGSVSTLTIQRTQQEDSAVYLCASSPGGRSSYNEQFFGPGTRLTVL.

This clonotype was seen a handful of times. This rearrangement joins TRBV4-2 to TRBJ2-5, with D hard to call. The CDR3 contains 18 residues. V was clipped by 1 base and J by 2 bases, with 20 bases between them. Germline V gene lookup returns CDR1 LGHNA and CDR2 YNFKEQ. CDR3 amino acids: CASSQGPPDGPLQETQYF. CDR3 bases: TGTGCCAGCAGCCAAGGACCTCCCGACGGACCGTTACAAGAGACCCAGTACTTC.

In its sample, this clonotype was seen many times. The J gene is TRBJ2-1, the V gene TRBV12-3 or TRBV12-4; D gene uncertain. This CDR3 has 11 amino acids. V dropped 4 bases and J dropped 6 bases, with 4 bases sitting between them. CDR3 sequence: CASSSLNEQFF. CDR3 bases: TGTGCCAGCAGTTCCCTCAATGAGCAGTTCTTC.

The chain carries TRBV12-3 or TRBV12-4 and TRBJ2-3, with 10 nucleotides matching TRBD2. The ends lost 3 bases at V and 4 bases at J; junction bases unmatched: 7. This CDR3 region has 16 residues. CDR3 in DNA: TGTGCCAGCAGTTTTCTAGCGGGAGAAGATGCAGATACGCAGTATTTT. This codes for CASSFLAGEDADTQYF.